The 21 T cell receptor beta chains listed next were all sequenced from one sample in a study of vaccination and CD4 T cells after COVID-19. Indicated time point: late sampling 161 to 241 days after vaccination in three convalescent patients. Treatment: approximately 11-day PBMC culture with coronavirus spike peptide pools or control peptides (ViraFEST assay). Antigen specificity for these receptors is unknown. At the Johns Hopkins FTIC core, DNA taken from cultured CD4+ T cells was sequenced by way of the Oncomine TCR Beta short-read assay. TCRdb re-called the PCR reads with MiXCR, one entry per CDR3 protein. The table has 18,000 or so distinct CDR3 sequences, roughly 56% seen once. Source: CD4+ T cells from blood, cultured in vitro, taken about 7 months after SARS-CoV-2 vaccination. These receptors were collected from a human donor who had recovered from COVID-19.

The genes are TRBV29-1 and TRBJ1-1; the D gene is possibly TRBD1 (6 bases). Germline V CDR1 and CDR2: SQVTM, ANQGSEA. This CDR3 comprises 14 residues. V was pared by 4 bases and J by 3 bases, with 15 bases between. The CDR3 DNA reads TGCAGCGTTGCCAGGGGTAAATGGTACACTGAAGCTTTCTTT. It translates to CSVARGKWYTEAFF.

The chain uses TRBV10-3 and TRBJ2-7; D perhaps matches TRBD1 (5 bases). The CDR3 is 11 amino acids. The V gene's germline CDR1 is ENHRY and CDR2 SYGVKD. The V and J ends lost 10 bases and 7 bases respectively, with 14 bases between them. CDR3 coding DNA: TGTGCCAGCCAATCGACAGATGAGCAGTACTTC. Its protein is CASQSTDEQYF.

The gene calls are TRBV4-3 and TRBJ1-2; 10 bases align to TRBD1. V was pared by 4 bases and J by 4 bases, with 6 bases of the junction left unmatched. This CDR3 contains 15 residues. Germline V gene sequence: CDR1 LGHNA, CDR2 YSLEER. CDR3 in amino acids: CASSREGQGFYGYTF. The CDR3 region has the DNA TGCGCCAGCAGCCGGGAGGGACAGGGGTTCTATGGCTACACCTTC.

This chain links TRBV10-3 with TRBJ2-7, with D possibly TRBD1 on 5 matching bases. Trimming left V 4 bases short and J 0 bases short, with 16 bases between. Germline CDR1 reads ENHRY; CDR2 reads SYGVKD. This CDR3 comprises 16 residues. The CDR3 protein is CAISGGGSSGSYEQYF. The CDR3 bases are TGTGCCATCAGTGGGGGCGGCAGTTCGGGCTCCTACGAGCAGTACTTC.

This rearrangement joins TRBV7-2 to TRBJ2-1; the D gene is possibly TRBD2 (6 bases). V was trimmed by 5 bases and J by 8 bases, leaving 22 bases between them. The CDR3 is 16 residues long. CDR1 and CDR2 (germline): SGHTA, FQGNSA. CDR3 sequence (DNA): TGTGCCAGCAGCCCCGCATTGGGCGGGGCCTTCGATGAGCAGTTCTTC. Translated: CASSPALGGAFDEQFF.

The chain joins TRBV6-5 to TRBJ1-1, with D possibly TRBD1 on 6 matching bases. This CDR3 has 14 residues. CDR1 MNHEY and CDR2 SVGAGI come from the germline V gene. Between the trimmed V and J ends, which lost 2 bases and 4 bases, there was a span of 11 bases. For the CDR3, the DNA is TGTGCCAGCAGTTACGGAGGGGGTGTCACTGAAGCTTTCTTT. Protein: CASSYGGGVTEAFF.

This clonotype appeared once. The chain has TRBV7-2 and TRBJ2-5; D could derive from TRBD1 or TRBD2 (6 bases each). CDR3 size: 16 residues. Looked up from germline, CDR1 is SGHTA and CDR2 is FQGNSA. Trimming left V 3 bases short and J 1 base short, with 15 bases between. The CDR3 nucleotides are TGTGCCAGCAGCTTGGGTCCCGGGGGCACCCAAGAGACCCAGTACTTC. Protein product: CASSLGPGGTQETQYF.

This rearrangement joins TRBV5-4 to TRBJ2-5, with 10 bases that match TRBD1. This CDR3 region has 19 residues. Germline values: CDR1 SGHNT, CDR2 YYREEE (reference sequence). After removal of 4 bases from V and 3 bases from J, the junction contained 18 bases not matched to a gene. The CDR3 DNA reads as TGTGCCAGCAGCCAAGATCTAGGACAGGGGGGTCTGAGGGAAGAGACCCAGTACTTC. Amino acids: CASSQDLGQGGLREETQYF.

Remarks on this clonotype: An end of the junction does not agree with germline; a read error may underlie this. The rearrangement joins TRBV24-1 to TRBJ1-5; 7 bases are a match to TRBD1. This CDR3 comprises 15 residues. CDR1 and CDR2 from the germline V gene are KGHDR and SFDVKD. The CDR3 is CATGETGTSNQPQHF. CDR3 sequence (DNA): TGTGCCACCGGTGAGACAGGGACGAGCAATCAGCCCCAGCATTTT.

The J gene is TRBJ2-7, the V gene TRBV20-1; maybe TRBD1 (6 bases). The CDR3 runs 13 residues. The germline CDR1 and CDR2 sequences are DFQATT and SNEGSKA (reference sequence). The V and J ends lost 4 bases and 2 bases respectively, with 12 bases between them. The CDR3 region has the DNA TGCAGTGCTATCTCAGGGGATACCTACGAGCAGTACTTC. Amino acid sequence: CSAISGDTYEQYF.

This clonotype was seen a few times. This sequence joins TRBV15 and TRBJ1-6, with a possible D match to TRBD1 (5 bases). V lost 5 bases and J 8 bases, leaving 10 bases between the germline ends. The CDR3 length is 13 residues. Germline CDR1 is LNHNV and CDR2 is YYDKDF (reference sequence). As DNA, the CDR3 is TGTGCCACCAGCGGGGTCAGGGATTCACCCCTCCACTTT. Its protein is CATSGVRDSPLHF.

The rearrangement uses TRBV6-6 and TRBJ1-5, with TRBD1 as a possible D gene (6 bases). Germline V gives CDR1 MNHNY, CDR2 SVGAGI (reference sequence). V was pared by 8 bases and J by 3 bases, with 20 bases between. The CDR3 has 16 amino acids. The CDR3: CASSKGGGGTNQPQHF. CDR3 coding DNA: TGTGCCAGCTCCAAGGGGGGAGGGGGGACCAATCAGCCCCAGCATTTT.

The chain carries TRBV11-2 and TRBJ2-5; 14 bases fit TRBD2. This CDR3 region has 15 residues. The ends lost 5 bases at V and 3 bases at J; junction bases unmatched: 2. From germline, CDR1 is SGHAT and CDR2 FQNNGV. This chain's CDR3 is CASSQGLAGEETQYF. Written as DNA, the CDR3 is TGTGCCAGCAGCCAGGGACTAGCGGGAGAAGAGACCCAGTACTTC.

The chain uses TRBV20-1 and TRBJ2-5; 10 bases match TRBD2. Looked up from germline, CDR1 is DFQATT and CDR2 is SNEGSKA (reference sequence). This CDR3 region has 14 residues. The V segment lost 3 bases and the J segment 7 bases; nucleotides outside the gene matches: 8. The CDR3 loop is CSASRAGGQGTQYF. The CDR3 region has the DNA TGCAGTGCTAGTCGAGCGGGGGGGCAGGGGACCCAGTACTTC.

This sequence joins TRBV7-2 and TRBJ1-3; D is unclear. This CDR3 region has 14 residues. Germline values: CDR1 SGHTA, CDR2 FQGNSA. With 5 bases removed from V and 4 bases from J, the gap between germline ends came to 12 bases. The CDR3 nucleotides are TGTGCCAGCAGCCCCGATAGCCCCGGAAACACCATATATTTT. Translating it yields CASSPDSPGNTIYF.

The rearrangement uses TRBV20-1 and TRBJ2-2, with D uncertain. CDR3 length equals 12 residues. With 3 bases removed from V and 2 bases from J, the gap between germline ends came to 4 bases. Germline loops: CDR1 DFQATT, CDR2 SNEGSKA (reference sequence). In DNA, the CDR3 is TGCAGTGCTAGGGTAAACACCGGGGAGCTGTTTTTT. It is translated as CSARVNTGELFF.

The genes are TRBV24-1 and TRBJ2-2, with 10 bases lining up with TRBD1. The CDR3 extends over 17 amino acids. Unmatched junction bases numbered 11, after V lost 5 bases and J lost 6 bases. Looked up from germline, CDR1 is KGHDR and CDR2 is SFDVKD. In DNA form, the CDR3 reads TGTGCCACCAGTGTTCTACCGGGACAGGGGCTACCCGGGGAGCTGTTTTTT. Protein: CATSVLPGQGLPGELFF.

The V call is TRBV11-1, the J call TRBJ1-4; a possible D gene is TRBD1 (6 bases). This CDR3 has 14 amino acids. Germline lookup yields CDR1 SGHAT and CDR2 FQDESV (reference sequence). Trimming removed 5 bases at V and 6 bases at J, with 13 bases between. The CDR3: CASSMRDNYEKLFF. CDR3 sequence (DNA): TGTGCCAGCAGCATGAGGGACAACTATGAAAAACTGTTTTTT.

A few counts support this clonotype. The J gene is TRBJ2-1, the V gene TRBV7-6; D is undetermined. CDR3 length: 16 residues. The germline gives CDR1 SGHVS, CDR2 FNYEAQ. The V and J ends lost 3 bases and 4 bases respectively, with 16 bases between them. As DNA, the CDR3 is TGTGCCAGCAGCTTGTCTTCGGCAGGAGAATACAATGAGCAGTTCTTC. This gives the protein CASSLSSAGEYNEQFF.

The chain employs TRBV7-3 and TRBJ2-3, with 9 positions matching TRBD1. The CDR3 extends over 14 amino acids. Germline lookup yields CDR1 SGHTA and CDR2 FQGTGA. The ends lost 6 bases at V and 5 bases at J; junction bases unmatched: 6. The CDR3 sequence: CASSDRGKRDTQYF. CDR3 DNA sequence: TGTGCCAGCAGTGACAGGGGGAAAAGAGATACGCAGTATTTT.

The CDR3 DNA reads TGTGCCAGCAGTTACTATCCGTCGACAGCTTACAATGAGCAGTTCTTC. As protein: CASSYYPSTAYNEQFF. V is TRBV6-5 and J is TRBJ2-1; the D gene is possibly TRBD1 (5 bases). CDR1 is MNHEY, CDR2 SVGAGI, per germline. V gave up 1 base and J gave up 4 bases, with 14 bases separating them. The CDR3 spans 16 residues.